This entry features one T cell receptor (beta chain) sequence. Antigen specificity is unknown. Donors had no recently reported acute infections or vaccinations and were HIV-negative. The length of the CDR3 is 14 residues. Germline loops: CDR1 MNHEY, CDR2 SMNVEV (reference sequence). With 5 bases removed from V and 2 bases from J, the gap between germline ends came to 13 bases. The record originates from a study of shared clonotypes between healthy human individuals. The authors ran the assay at deep level. The data were produced by immunoSEQ multiplex PCR, yet TCRdb's version contains in-frame clones alone and is incomplete. Seen here are nearly 1,000,000 clones, 76% observed once, and the top ten hold roughly 1.5%. Points from the study as a whole: Read depth was anticipated to influence clonotype sharing among donors. Unshared clonotypes carried lower generation probabilities than those common to all four donors.

Sample: memory CD4+ T cells sorted from blood. The sample's subset: CD45RA-negative fraction. The chain couples TRBV27 to TRBJ2-7; the D call may be TRBD1 or TRBD2 (5 bases each). The clonotype was recovered from a man aged 18 to 29 in good health. In DNA, the CDR3 is TGTGCCAGCAGTCTACACCGAGGGGCCTACGAGCAGTACTTC. It specifies CASSLHRGAYEQYF.